Below, 30 T cell receptor beta chains from the same sample are listed, as sequenced in a study of blood T cells in healthy people across ages. Combining a sample-barcoded 5' primer with a J-beta primer mix, a second PCR ran for 7 to 11 cycles. TCRdb used MiXCR to reprocess the 5' RACE reads, holding one entry per CDR3 protein. The data show about 1.7 million distinct CDR3 sequences, about 30% seen once. The material sequenced was blood. The receptors derive from a woman aged 25 to 45 in good health.

This rearrangement joins TRBV20-1 to TRBJ2-3; no reliable D call. This CDR3 region has 14 residues. Germline values: CDR1 DFQATT, CDR2 SNEGSKA (reference sequence). The CDR3: CSALPVTSTDTQYF. CDR3 DNA: TGCAGCGCCCTCCCGGTTACTAGCACAGATACGCAGTATTTT.

This chain connects TRBV5-5 to TRBJ1-5; the match to TRBD1 covers 7 bases. Germline V gene data show CDR1 as SGHKS and CDR2 as YYEKEE (reference sequence). Unmatched junction bases numbered 4, after V lost 4 bases and J lost 3 bases. This CDR3 has 14 amino acids. The chain's CDR3 is CASSTGQYNQPQHF. In DNA form, the CDR3 reads TGTGCCAGCAGCACGGGACAGTACAATCAGCCCCAGCATTTT.

This clonotype came up once. This may be a read error, as it is one base from a much larger clone. The chain uses TRBV5-1 and TRBJ2-1; D perhaps matches TRBD2 (5 bases). This CDR3 region has 14 residues. V shed 7 bases and J shed 5 bases, with 16 bases lying between them. Germline V gives CDR1 SGHRS, CDR2 YFSETQ. The CDR3 loop reads CASGRLVEDNEQFF. For the CDR3, the DNA is TGCGCCAGCGGCCGCCTAGTGGAGGACAATGAGCAGTTCTTC.

There are many counts of this clonotype. The CDR3 DNA reads as TGCGCCAGCAGCCAAGGATTTCGAGAGACCCAGTACTTC. Protein product: CASSQGFRETQYF. The V and J genes are TRBV4-3 and TRBJ2-5, with D unclear. The CDR3 sequence is 13 residues long. The germline V gene encodes CDR1 LGHNA and CDR2 YSLEER. Trimming left V 1 base short and J 4 bases short, with 7 bases between.

This clonotype was picked up many times. The chain is built from TRBV18 and TRBJ2-3; unclear D gene. Germline V gene sequence: CDR1 KGHSH, CDR2 LQKENI. This CDR3 contains 14 residues. V lost 2 bases, J lost 6 bases, and 12 bases lay in between. The chain's CDR3 is CASSPIGQRDTQYF. CDR3 coding DNA: TGTGCCAGCTCACCAATCGGCCAACGGGATACGCAGTATTTT.

This clonotype came up many times. J is TRBJ2-7 and V is TRBV20-1; possible D gene TRBD2, 5 bases. Trimming stripped 3 bases from V and 11 bases from J, with 11 bases between. The CDR3 is 10 residues long. Per germline, CDR1 DFQATT and CDR2 SNEGSKA (reference sequence). The CDR3 nucleotides read TGCAGTGCTAGTCTGACGAGGGAGTACTTC. Translation gives CSASLTREYF.

This clonotype was observed a handful of times. The rearrangement joins TRBV4-1 to TRBJ2-5; maybe TRBD2 (5 bases). Trimming removed 4 bases at V and 7 bases at J, with 16 bases between. CDR1 and CDR2 (germline): MGHRA, YSYEKL. This CDR3 contains 14 residues. The CDR3 nucleotides are TGCGCCAGCAGCCGCGGGCCCGACGAGGGGACCCAGTACTTC. This codes for CASSRGPDEGTQYF.

This clonotype was detected only a few times. This chain links TRBV3-1 with TRBJ2-7, with 8 positions matching TRBD2. The trim removed 3 bases at V and 0 bases at J, leaving 10 bases unmatched. The CDR3 contains 17 residues. In germline, CDR1 is LGHDT, CDR2 YNNKEL (reference sequence). As DNA, the CDR3 is TGTGCCAGCAGCCAGGATCTAGAGAGCGGGAGCTCCTACGAGCAGTACTTC. This translates into CASSQDLESGSSYEQYF.

This clonotype was observed many times. At one end the junction does not follow the germline gene, possibly because of a read error. The V call is TRBV29-1, the J call TRBJ2-5, with D perhaps TRBD1 (6 bases). CDR3 size: 12 residues. CDR1 is SQVTM and CDR2 is ANQGSEA in the germline V gene. The CDR3 DNA follows: TGCAGAGTTGGGGGCAACCAAGAGACCCAGTACTTC. It translates to CRVGGNQETQYF.

Notes on this clonotype: The junction and the germline gene differ at one end; a read error may be behind it. The chain recombines TRBV20-1 with TRBJ2-6, with D possibly matching TRBD1 (5 bases). The CDR3 has 17 residues. CDR1 is DFQATT, CDR2 SNEGSKA, per germline (reference sequence). As DNA, the CDR3 is TGCAGTGCTAGTTATCCACCCGCTAATCGTGGGGCCAGCGTCCGGACTTTC. Its translation: CSASYPPANRGASVRTF.

The chain recombines TRBV2 with TRBJ1-4; D remains unclear. V was cut by 3 bases and J by 7 bases, with 6 bases left in between. The germline gives CDR1 SNHLY, CDR2 FYNNEI. The CDR3 sequence is 12 residues long. The DNA for the CDR3 is TGTGCCAGCAGTGATTCCTCTGAAAAACTGTTTTTT. Amino acid sequence: CASSDSSEKLFF.

As for this clonotype: An end of the junction does not agree with germline; a read error may underlie this. V and J are TRBV7-2 and TRBJ2-1; D not resolved. The CDR3 extends over 15 amino acids. CDR1 and CDR2 from the germline V gene are SGHTA and FQGNSA. CDR3 DNA: TGTGCCTGCAGCTTAGCCCCTTCCTCGCGCAATGAGCAGTTCTTC. It encodes CACSLAPSSRNEQFF.

This clonotype showed up many times. V gene TRBV27 combines with J gene TRBJ1-2; unclear D gene. Germline V CDR1 and CDR2: MNHEY, SMNVEV (reference sequence). The ends were cut back, 0 bases at V and 7 bases at J, with 15 bases in the middle. The CDR3 loop spans 15 amino acids. The CDR3 region is CASSLSGPQSLGYTF. CDR3 DNA sequence: TGTGCCAGCAGTTTATCAGGCCCGCAGTCCCTTGGCTACACCTTC.

Many counts were recorded for this clonotype. This chain connects TRBV15 to TRBJ2-4, with D perhaps given as TRBD1 or TRBD2 (5 bases each). Germline assignment: CDR1 LNHNV and CDR2 YYDKDF (reference sequence). The V end lost 3 bases, the J end lost 1 base, and 16 bases lay between the germline ends. The CDR3 loop spans 17 amino acids. CDR3 in amino acids: CATSSGTGTQAKNIQYF. The CDR3 coding sequence is TGTGCCACCAGCAGCGGAACGGGGACCCAGGCCAAAAACATTCAGTACTTC.

The chain links TRBV15 to TRBJ1-1, with D unresolved. The CDR3 runs to 13 residues. Germline CDR1 and CDR2: LNHNV and YYDKDF (reference sequence). The V end lost 0 bases, the J end lost 12 bases, and 14 bases lay between the germline ends. The CDR3, as DNA: TGTGCCACCAGCAGAGATCAGGCATCCAAAACTTTCTTT. It codes for CATSRDQASKTFF.

Points on this clonotype: With a much larger clone just one base away, this may be a read error. The chain uses TRBV6-6 and TRBJ2-7; 9 nucleotides align to TRBD2. Unmatched junction bases numbered 13, after V lost 7 bases and J lost 6 bases. Germline V gives CDR1 MNHNY, CDR2 SVGAGI (reference sequence). The CDR3 extends over 15 amino acids. DNA of the CDR3: TGTGCCAGCAATTGCGCCCTAGCGGGAAACGGCGAGCAGTACTTC. Encoded protein: CASNCALAGNGEQYF.

This clonotype has more than one count but fewer than ten. The genes are TRBV5-5 and TRBJ2-3; no firm D call. The CDR3 contains 13 residues. Germline V CDR1 and CDR2: SGHKS, YYEKEE (reference sequence). The V gene lost 2 bases and the J gene lost 4 bases, with 8 bases spanning the gap. CDR3 sequence reads: CASSFSDPDTQYF. For the CDR3, the DNA is TGTGCCAGCAGCTTCAGCGATCCAGATACGCAGTATTTT.

Concerning this clonotype itself: Given a much more abundant clone one base away, this may be a read error. The chain couples TRBV7-2 to TRBJ2-1, with D hard to call. This CDR3 spans 13 amino acids. V lost 2 bases and J lost 6, with 8 bases in between. Germline-derived CDR1 and CDR2 are SGHTA and FQGNSA. CDR3 nucleotides: TGTGCCAGCAGCTTAAACCTAGTCAATGAGCAGTTCTTC. Amino acid sequence: CASSLNLVNEQFF.

The chain uses TRBV20-1 and TRBJ2-1; TRBD1 is a possible D gene (5 bases). This CDR3 contains 13 residues. Germline V gene lookup returns CDR1 DFQATT and CDR2 SNEGSKA (reference sequence). V was cut by 0 bases and J by 7 bases, with 10 bases left in between. The CDR3 coding sequence is TGCAGTGCTAGAGATCAGGGTGGAAATGAGCAGTTCTTC. Translated, it gives CSARDQGGNEQFF.

This clonotype was detected only a few times. The chain carries TRBV5-6 and TRBJ2-1; TRBD2 agrees at 12 bases. V trimming: 1 base; J trimming: 0 bases; junction bases outside the gene matches: 8. Germline V gene data show CDR1 as SGHDT and CDR2 as YYEEEE. The length of the CDR3 is 19 residues. The CDR3 loop reads CASSLRLAGAVSSYNEQFF. The CDR3 DNA follows: TGTGCCAGCAGCTTGCGACTAGCGGGGGCCGTCAGCTCCTACAATGAGCAGTTCTTC.

V and J are TRBV27 and TRBJ2-2; 7 bases agree with TRBD2. The CDR3 totals 16 residues. Germline assignment: CDR1 MNHEY and CDR2 SMNVEV (reference sequence). The J segment lost 0 bases and the V segment lost 5 bases, leaving 6 bases of the junction unmatched. The CDR3 coding sequence is TGTGCCAGCAGTCCCGGGGAGGGACCGAACACCGGGGAGCTGTTTTTT. It yields the protein CASSPGEGPNTGELFF.

The chain joins TRBV29-1 to TRBJ2-1, with a possible D match to TRBD2 (7 bases). Germline values: CDR1 SQVTM, CDR2 ANQGSEA. The CDR3 sequence is 16 residues long. V lost 5 bases and J lost 9, with 26 bases in between. The chain's CDR3 is CSVRGWGEGLGAEQFF. The CDR3 bases are TGCAGCGTTAGGGGTTGGGGGGAGGGCCTGGGGGCTGAGCAGTTCTTC.

The chain recombines TRBV4-3 with TRBJ2-2, with D tentatively TRBD1 (7 bases). The CDR3 runs 16 residues. CDR1 is LGHNA and CDR2 is YSLEER in the germline V gene. Trimming pared 3 bases from V and 7 bases from J, leaving 18 bases between. CDR3 nucleotides: TGCGCCAGCAGCCACGTTCAGGGGGGATTAGGCGGGGAGCTGTTTTTT. It is translated as CASSHVQGGLGGELFF.

There are a few counts of this clonotype. The chain combines TRBV7-2 with TRBJ2-6; D unresolved. Per germline, CDR1 SGHTA and CDR2 FQGNSA. This CDR3 contains 12 residues. V was cut by 7 bases and J by 5 bases, with 6 bases left in between. CDR3 coding DNA: TGTGCCAGCACCTTGAGGGCCAACGTCCTGACTTTC. It encodes CASTLRANVLTF.

The chain couples TRBV27 to TRBJ2-1, with D maybe TRBD2 (6 bases). CDR3 length equals 15 residues. The ends were cut back, 6 bases at V and 5 bases at J, with 17 bases in the middle. The germline V gene encodes CDR1 MNHEY and CDR2 SMNVEV (reference sequence). Here the CDR3 DNA reads TGTGCCAGCAGCTGGGACGGGGACTTCCACAATGAGCAGTTCTTC. This translates into CASSWDGDFHNEQFF.

The chain couples TRBV3-1 to TRBJ2-3; tentatively, D is TRBD1 or TRBD2 (6 bases each). The CDR3 spans 18 residues. The ends were cut back, 4 bases at V and 2 bases at J, with 22 bases in the middle. Germline CDR1 LGHDT, CDR2 YNNKEL (reference sequence). CDR3 sequence: CASSPGGMRGRNTDTQYF. The CDR3 region has the DNA TGTGCCAGCAGCCCCGGGGGCATGAGGGGACGTAACACAGATACGCAGTATTTT.

The chain couples TRBV12-3 or TRBV12-4 to TRBJ2-3; D is unclear. The V and J ends lost 3 bases and 2 bases respectively, with 18 bases between them. The CDR3 spans 17 residues. Here the CDR3 DNA reads TGTGCCAGCAGTTTGAGTTATGGGTATTTTAACACAGATACGCAGTATTTT. This codes for CASSLSYGYFNTDTQYF.

A remark on this clonotype: Possible read error: a much larger clone is one base away. The J gene is TRBJ2-7, the V gene TRBV20-1, with 10 bases fitting TRBD1. The ends lost 2 bases at V and 3 bases at J; junction bases unmatched: 4. The length of the CDR3 is 14 residues. The germline V gene has CDR1 DFQATT and CDR2 SNEGSKA (reference sequence). The CDR3 region has the DNA TGCAGTGCTAGATCCGGGACAGGGGTCTACGAGCAGTACTTC. It specifies CSARSGTGVYEQYF.

This clonotype was seen more than once but under ten times. The chain couples TRBV15 to TRBJ2-1; TRBD2 aligns across 7 bases. The germline V gene encodes CDR1 LNHNV and CDR2 YYDKDF (reference sequence). V shed 5 bases, J shed 2 bases, and the junction held 6 bases outside the gene matches. The CDR3 is 15 amino acids. This CDR3 reads CATSPGGRAYNEQFF. CDR3 DNA: TGTGCCACCAGCCCAGGTGGGAGGGCCTACAATGAGCAGTTCTTC.

This clonotype was picked up a small number of times. The chain carries TRBV28 and TRBJ2-3, with D perhaps matching TRBD2 (6 bases). Per germline, CDR1 MDHEN and CDR2 SYDVKM. Between the trimmed V and J ends, which lost 7 bases and 1 base, there was a span of 12 bases. The CDR3 loop spans 14 amino acids. The CDR3 here is CASTEGGGTDTQYF. The CDR3 nucleotides are TGTGCCAGCACCGAAGGCGGGGGCACAGATACGCAGTATTTT.